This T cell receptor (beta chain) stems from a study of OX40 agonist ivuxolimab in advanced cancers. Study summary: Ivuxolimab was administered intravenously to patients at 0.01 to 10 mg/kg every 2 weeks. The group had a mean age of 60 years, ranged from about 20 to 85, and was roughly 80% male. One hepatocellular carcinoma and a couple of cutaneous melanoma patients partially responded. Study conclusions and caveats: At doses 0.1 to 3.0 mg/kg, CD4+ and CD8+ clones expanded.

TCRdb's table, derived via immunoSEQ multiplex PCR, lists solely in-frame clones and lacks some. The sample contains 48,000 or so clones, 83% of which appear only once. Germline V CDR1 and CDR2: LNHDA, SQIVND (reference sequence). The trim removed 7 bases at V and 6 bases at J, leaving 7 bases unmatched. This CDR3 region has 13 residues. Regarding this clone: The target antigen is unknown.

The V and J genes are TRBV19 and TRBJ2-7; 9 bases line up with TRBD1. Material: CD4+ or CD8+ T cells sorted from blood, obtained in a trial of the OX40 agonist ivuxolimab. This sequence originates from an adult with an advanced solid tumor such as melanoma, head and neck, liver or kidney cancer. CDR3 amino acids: CASTLTGGGEQYF. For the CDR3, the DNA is TGTGCCAGTACCCTGACAGGGGGTGGCGAGCAGTACTTC.